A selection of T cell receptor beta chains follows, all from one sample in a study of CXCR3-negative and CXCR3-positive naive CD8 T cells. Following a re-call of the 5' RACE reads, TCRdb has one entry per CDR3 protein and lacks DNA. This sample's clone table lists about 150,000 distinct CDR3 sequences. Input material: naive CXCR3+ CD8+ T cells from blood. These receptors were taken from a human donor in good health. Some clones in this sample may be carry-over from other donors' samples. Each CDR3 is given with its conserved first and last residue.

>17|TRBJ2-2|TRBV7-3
CASSLMPWGLPTGELFF
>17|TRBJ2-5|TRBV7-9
CASSDPPDRAAQETQYF
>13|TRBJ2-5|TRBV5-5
CASSFGLPGTQYF
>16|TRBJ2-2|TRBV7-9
CASSLVGGSNTGELFF
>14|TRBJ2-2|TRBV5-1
CASSFGTNTGELFF
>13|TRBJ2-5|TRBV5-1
CASSSYDRETQYF
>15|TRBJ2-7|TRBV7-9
CASSQHGLSSYEQYF
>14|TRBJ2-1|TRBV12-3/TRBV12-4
CASSSWDSNNEQFF
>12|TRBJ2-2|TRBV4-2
CASIAVTGELFF
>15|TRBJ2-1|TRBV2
CASSDRDRRVNEQFF
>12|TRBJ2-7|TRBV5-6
CASTHAGSEQYF
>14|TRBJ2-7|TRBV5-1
CASSFSGGEYEQYF
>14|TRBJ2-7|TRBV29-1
CSVAGTGSSYEQYF
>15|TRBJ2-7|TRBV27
CASSFGTGPSYEQYF
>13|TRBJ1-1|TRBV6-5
CASRFAFNTEAFF
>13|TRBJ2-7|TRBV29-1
CSVGGGSSYEQYF
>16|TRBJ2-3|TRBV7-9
CASSFPQGREIDTQYF
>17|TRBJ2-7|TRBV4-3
CASSQDLRDSGSYEQYF
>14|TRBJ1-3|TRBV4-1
CASSRDGSGNTIYF
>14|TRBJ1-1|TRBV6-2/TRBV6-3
CASSYGPRDTEAFF
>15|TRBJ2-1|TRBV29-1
CSIPGLAGGLVEQFF
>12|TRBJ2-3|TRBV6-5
CASMTATDTQYF
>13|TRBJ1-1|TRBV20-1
CSATRPTENEAFF
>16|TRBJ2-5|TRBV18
CASSPRGGGPTRTQYF
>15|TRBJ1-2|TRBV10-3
CAISDYSGSPVGYTF
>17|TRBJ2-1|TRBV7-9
CASSSPMAGADYNEQFF
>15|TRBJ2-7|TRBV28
CASSFGGVRTYEQYF
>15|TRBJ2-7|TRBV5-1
CASSLPSGVLDEQYF
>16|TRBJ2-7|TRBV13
CASSLGLEGGPSEQYF
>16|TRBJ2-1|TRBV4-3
CASSQEVADSYNEQFF
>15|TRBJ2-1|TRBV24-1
CATSLGQLSYNEQFF
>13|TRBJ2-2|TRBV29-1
CSVSMSLAGELFF
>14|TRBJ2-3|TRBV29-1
CSVVRGGGADTQYF
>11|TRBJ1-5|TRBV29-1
CSVAVDQPQHF
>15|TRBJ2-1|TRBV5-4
CASTQFSGTFNEQFF
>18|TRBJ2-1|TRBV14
CASSQPRLAGSSYNEQFF
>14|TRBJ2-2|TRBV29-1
CSVEDSSPPGELFF
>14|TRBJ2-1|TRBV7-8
CASSLVFRTNEQFF
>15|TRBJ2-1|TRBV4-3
CASSQDRGAYNEQFF
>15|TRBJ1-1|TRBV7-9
CASSSREQQNTEAFF
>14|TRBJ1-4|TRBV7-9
CASRRITTNEKLFF
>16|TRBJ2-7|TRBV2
CASSETGTSASYEQYF
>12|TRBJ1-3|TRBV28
CASSLSGNTIYF
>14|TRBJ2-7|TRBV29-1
CSATGDTETYEQYF
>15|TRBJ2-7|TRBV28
CASSSPDRGSYEQYF
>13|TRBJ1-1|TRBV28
CASSPEGGVKAFF
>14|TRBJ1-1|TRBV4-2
CASSLGQGITEAFF
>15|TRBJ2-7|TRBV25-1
CASSESGGTIYEQYF
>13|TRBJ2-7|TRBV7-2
CASSLGNGYEQYF
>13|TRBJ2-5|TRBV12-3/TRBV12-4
CASSLLRDETQYF
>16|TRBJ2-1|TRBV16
CASSPGQGESHNEQFF
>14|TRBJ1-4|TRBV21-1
CASSKVVKDEKLFF
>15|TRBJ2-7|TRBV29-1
CSVEGGDLGEYEQYF
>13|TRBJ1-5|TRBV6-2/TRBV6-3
CASSYGGLEPQHF
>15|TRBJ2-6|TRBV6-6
CASITSLVGANVLTF
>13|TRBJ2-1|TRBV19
CASSMRGYNEQFF
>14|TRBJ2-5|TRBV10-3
CAISESNGEETQYF
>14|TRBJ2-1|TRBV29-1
CSVAGTVLDNEQFF
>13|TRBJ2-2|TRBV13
CASRRTNTGELFF